The 27 T cell receptor beta chains in this list originate from one sample, sequenced in a study of T-cell memory formation after mild COVID-19. TCRdb re-analysed the 5' RACE reads in MiXCR, keeping a single row per CDR3 protein. The sample yields under 450,000 distinct CDR3 sequences, approximately 15% seen once. Sequenced material: PBMCs or a T cell subset sorted from them (not recorded which). Receptor source: a man younger than 35 who had mild COVID-19 (a few samples of this study predate the infection). Cell type and time point are not known.

This clonotype was seen a handful of times. The V and J genes are TRBV5-5 and TRBJ2-6; 8 bases fit TRBD1. V shed 2 bases, J shed 1 base, and the junction held 5 bases outside the gene matches. CDR1 is SGHKS and CDR2 is YYEKEE in the germline V gene (reference sequence). CDR3 length: 17 amino acids. This CDR3 is CASSFSTGASGANVLTF. DNA for the CDR3: TGTGCCAGCAGCTTCTCGACAGGGGCTTCTGGGGCCAACGTCCTGACTTTC. Full variable domain (missing parts from reference TRBV5-5 and TRBJ2-6): DAGVTQSPTHLIKTRGQQVTLRCSPISGHKSVSWYQQVLGQGPQFIFQYYEKEERGRGNFPDRFSARQFPNYSSELNVNALLLGDSALYLCASSFSTGASGANVLTFGAGSRLTVL.

This clonotype was found a few times. This chain uses TRBV7-9 with TRBJ1-2; 7 bases fit TRBD1. V lost 1 base to trimming and J lost 2 bases; unmatched junction nucleotides: 4. The CDR3 extends over 15 amino acids. Germline V CDR1 and CDR2: SEHNR, FQNEAQ (reference sequence). In nucleotides, the CDR3 is TGTGCCAGCAGCTTAGGGACAGGCCTAAACTATGGCTACACCTTC. As protein: CASSLGTGLNYGYTF.

This clonotype came up a few times. The rearrangement joins TRBV11-2 to TRBJ2-1, with 11 nucleotides matching TRBD2. The CDR3 is 16 residues long. V dropped 5 bases and J dropped 9; count of bases not matched to a gene: 12. CDR1 is SGHAT and CDR2 is FQNNGV in the germline V gene. This CDR3 reads CASSPLLAGGPLEQFF. The CDR3 nucleotides are TGTGCCAGCAGCCCGCTCTTAGCGGGGGGGCCTCTTGAGCAGTTCTTC.

The chain carries TRBV6-5 and TRBJ2-7; 7 nucleotides align to TRBD2. V lost 0 bases to trimming and J lost 0 bases; unmatched junction nucleotides: 2. The CDR3 covers 15 residues. Germline loops: CDR1 MNHEY, CDR2 SVGAGI. CDR3 in DNA: TGTGCCAGCAGTTACTCCGGGGGGAGCTCCTACGAGCAGTACTTC. Protein product: CASSYSGGSSYEQYF.

This clonotype was observed a few times. The chain recombines TRBV3-1 with TRBJ1-2; 7 nucleotides line up with TRBD1. Germline V lookup: CDR1 LGHDT, CDR2 YNNKEL (reference sequence). CDR3 length equals 15 residues. Germline trimming cut 4 bases from V and 4 bases from J; bases unmatched to any gene: 9. The CDR3 DNA reads TGTGCCAGCAGCCTCTGGACAGGAGACCTCTATGGCTACACCTTC. Its translation: CASSLWTGDLYGYTF.

This clonotype was seen repeatedly, ten times or more. The rearrangement uses TRBV7-2 and TRBJ1-5; D is uncertain. V lost 5 bases to trimming and J lost 5 bases, with 10 bases between them. Germline V CDR1 and CDR2: SGHTA, FQGNSA. This CDR3 contains 13 residues. CDR3 coding DNA: TGTGCCAGCAGCAATCGAAGGGATCAGCCCCAGCATTTT. Its translation: CASSNRRDQPQHF. Based on the CDR3 plus reference TRBV7-2 and TRBJ1-5, the full variable domain is GAGVSQSPSNKVTEKGKDVELRCDPISGHTALYWYRQSLGQGLEFLIYFQGNSAPDKSGLPSDRFSAERTGGSVSTLTIQRTQQEDSAVYLCASSNRRDQPQHFGDGTRLSIL.

This sequence joins TRBV11-2 and TRBJ2-2; a weak D match, TRBD2 (5 bases). The CDR3 is 13 residues long. Germline V gene lookup returns CDR1 SGHAT and CDR2 FQNNGV. Trimming took 7 bases from V and 4 from J, leaving 10 bases between them. The DNA of the CDR3 is TGTGCCAGCAAGGGAGTGTCCACCGGGGAGCTGTTTTTT. This encodes CASKGVSTGELFF.

This clonotype was detected a few times. The chain has TRBV7-9 and TRBJ1-1; 8 bases align to TRBD1. Germline trimming cut 7 bases from V and 1 base from J; bases unmatched to any gene: 5. The germline gives CDR1 SEHNR, CDR2 FQNEAQ (reference sequence). This CDR3 contains 14 residues. In DNA form, the CDR3 reads TGTGCCAGCAAAACAGGGGGGGGGAACACTGAAGCTTTCTTT. Its translation is CASKTGGGNTEAFF.

V usage is TRBV7-9 and J usage is TRBJ1-4; 9 bases map to TRBD1. CDR1 is SEHNR, CDR2 FQNEAQ, per germline (reference sequence). This CDR3 has 14 amino acids. J gave up 7 bases and V 4 bases, and 4 bases lay outside the gene matches. CDR3 in DNA: TGTGCCAGCAGCTCGGACAGGGGAGCTGAAAAACTGTTTTTT. Protein: CASSSDRGAEKLFF. Looking up the rest from reference TRBV7-9 and TRBJ1-4 gives the full variable domain: DTGVSQNPRHKITKRGQNVTFRCDPISEHNRLYWYRQTLGQGPEFLTYFQNEAQLEKSRLLSDRFSAERPKGSFSTLEIQRTEQGDSAMYLCASSSDRGAEKLFFGSGTQLSVL.

This clonotype was found a few times. The rearrangement joins TRBV20-1 to TRBJ2-2; D call uncertain. Germline-derived CDR1 and CDR2 are DFQATT and SNEGSKA (reference sequence). The ends were cut back, 1 base at V and 0 bases at J, with 12 bases in the middle. The CDR3 has 16 amino acids. The CDR3 nucleotides read TGCAGTGCTAGAGTTAACTTACACGCGAACACCGGGGAGCTGTTTTTT. Translated, it gives CSARVNLHANTGELFF.

A few counts support this clonotype. This chain connects TRBV20-1 to TRBJ1-4; 7 bases fit TRBD1. Per germline, CDR1 DFQATT and CDR2 SNEGSKA (reference sequence). The CDR3 has 14 amino acids. After removal of 6 bases from V and 6 bases from J, the junction contained 10 bases not matched to a gene. For the CDR3, the DNA is TGCAGTGCACCAACAGGGGTTGGGGATGAAAAACTGTTTTTT. Its protein is CSAPTGVGDEKLFF.

The rearrangement uses TRBV3-1 and TRBJ1-3; D is undetermined. The germline CDR1 and CDR2 sequences are LGHDT and YNNKEL (reference sequence). V lost 6 bases and J lost 4, with 13 bases in between. The CDR3 sequence is 14 residues long. CDR3 amino acids: CASSLLRGGNTIYF. The CDR3 DNA is TGTGCCAGCAGTTTACTGCGGGGAGGAAACACCATATATTTT.

The chain links TRBV6-5 to TRBJ2-2; 7 bases align to TRBD2. CDR3 length equals 17 residues. J was trimmed by 0 bases and V by 0 bases; bases with no gene match: 4. In germline, CDR1 is MNHEY, CDR2 SVGAGI. The CDR3 DNA reads as TGTGCCAGCAGTTACTCGTTACTAGCGTCGAACACCGGGGAGCTGTTTTTT. It translates to CASSYSLLASNTGELFF.

This clonotype was observed once. The chain combines TRBV14 with TRBJ2-3; TRBD2 aligns across 8 bases. Germline V gene sequence: CDR1 SGHDN, CDR2 FVKESK. CDR3 size: 18 residues. V trimming: 0 bases; J trimming: 2 bases; junction bases outside the gene matches: 10. CDR3 amino acids: CASSQDQGAGALTDTQYF. The CDR3 nucleotides read TGTGCCAGCAGCCAAGATCAGGGAGCGGGGGCCCTCACAGATACGCAGTATTTT.

This clonotype was recorded at least ten times. This chain uses TRBV20-1 with TRBJ2-1; 12 nucleotides align to TRBD2. The CDR3 covers 15 residues. The trim removed 2 bases at V and 6 bases at J, leaving 5 bases unmatched. CDR1 and CDR2 (germline): DFQATT, SNEGSKA (reference sequence). The CDR3 coding sequence is TGCAGTGCTAGAAGGACTAGCGGGGTGGCCAATGAGCAGTTCTTC. Its protein is CSARRTSGVANEQFF.

This clonotype was counted only a few times. The chain links TRBV9 to TRBJ1-1, with D uncertain. This CDR3 has 13 residues. Germline loops: CDR1 SGDLS, CDR2 YYNGEE. Trimming removed 3 bases from V and 5 bases from J, with 11 bases in between. This chain's CDR3 is CASSAARRTEAFF. For the CDR3, the DNA is TGTGCCAGCAGCGCCGCGAGGAGGACTGAAGCTTTCTTT.

This clonotype was seen more than once but under ten times. The chain has TRBV6-2 or TRBV6-3 and TRBJ1-1, with D possibly matching TRBD1 (5 bases). The CDR3 sequence is 14 residues long. The V and J ends lost 2 bases and 8 bases respectively, with 15 bases between them. Germline CDR1 MNHEY, CDR2 SVGEGT. This CDR3 is CASSYVTKNREAFF. As DNA, the CDR3 is TGTGCCAGCAGTTACGTGACAAAGAACAGGGAAGCTTTCTTT.

The rearrangement links TRBV9 to TRBJ2-1; a weak D match, TRBD2 (6 bases). The V end lost 0 bases, the J end lost 5 bases, and 12 bases lay between the germline ends. The CDR3 totals 15 residues. Germline CDR1 SGDLS, CDR2 YYNGEE. The CDR3 spells CASSVGPGRHNEQFF. CDR3 coding DNA: TGTGCCAGCAGCGTAGGGCCAGGGAGGCACAATGAGCAGTTCTTC.

This clonotype has a handful of counts. The chain is built from TRBV29-1 and TRBJ1-1, with TRBD1 matching 7 bases. This CDR3 is 12 amino acids long. The germline V gene has CDR1 SQVTM and CDR2 ANQGSEA. V lost 7 bases to trimming and J lost 3 bases; unmatched junction nucleotides: 5. DNA of the CDR3: TGCAGCGGCGGTACAGGGGACACTGAAGCTTTCTTT. Protein sequence: CSGGTGDTEAFF. The full variable domain, its missing parts supplied by reference TRBV29-1 and TRBJ1-1, is SAVISQKPSRDICQRGTSLTIQCQVDSQVTMMFWYRQQPGQSLTLIATANQGSEATYESGFVIDKFPISRPNLTFSTLTVSNMSPEDSSIYLCSGGTGDTEAFFGQGTRLTVV.

This rearrangement joins TRBV5-1 to TRBJ2-1, with TRBD1 matching over 12 bases. The CDR3 contains 15 residues. CDR1 is SGHRS and CDR2 is YFSETQ in the germline V gene. V lost 2 bases to trimming and J lost 9 bases; unmatched junction nucleotides: 6. CDR3 sequence reads: CASSFGDRGQSEQFF. The DNA of the CDR3 is TGCGCCAGCAGCTTTGGGGACAGGGGGCAAAGTGAGCAGTTCTTC.

The chain carries TRBV28 and TRBJ2-7; D may match TRBD1 or TRBD2 (5 bases each). Trimming shortened V by 7 bases and J by 1 base, and 14 bases separated the two germline ends. CDR3 length: 14 residues. Germline V gives CDR1 MDHEN, CDR2 SYDVKM. CDR3 sequence (DNA): TGTGCCAGCACCTTGGGGGACGGTTCCTACGAGCAGTACTTC. It yields the protein CASTLGDGSYEQYF.

This clonotype was detected ten times or more. This chain connects TRBV6-5 to TRBJ2-2; 7 bases are shared with TRBD2. CDR3 length equals 14 residues. J lost 4 bases, V lost 6 bases, and 5 bases had no gene match. CDR1 and CDR2 from the germline V gene are MNHEY and SVGAGI. For the CDR3, the DNA is TGTGCCAGCAGCCGGGGAGGGATCACCGGGGAGCTGTTTTTT. It codes for CASSRGGITGELFF.

This clonotype has just a few counts. The chain carries TRBV12-3 or TRBV12-4 and TRBJ1-2; the D is unclear. V dropped 1 base and J dropped 4 bases, with 7 bases sitting between them. This CDR3 has 13 residues. CDR3 bases: TGTGCCAGCAGTTTAGACACCTCCTATGGCTACACCTTC. It specifies CASSLDTSYGYTF.

J is TRBJ2-3 and V is TRBV12-3 or TRBV12-4, with D possibly matching TRBD2 (5 bases). The CDR3 spans 12 residues. Trimming took off 5 bases at V and 5 bases at J, with 8 bases between the two ends. In nucleotides, the CDR3 is TGTGCCAGCAGTCCCCGGGAAGATACGCAGTATTTT. Amino acids: CASSPREDTQYF.

The rearrangement uses TRBV7-2 and TRBJ2-3; possible D gene TRBD2, 5 bases. CDR1 and CDR2 (germline): SGHTA, FQGNSA. Trimming took 2 bases from V and 0 from J, leaving 21 bases between them. The CDR3 totals 19 residues. The CDR3: CASSLLRVRLQSSTDTQYF. As DNA, the CDR3 is TGTGCCAGCAGCTTACTTCGGGTCAGACTACAATCTAGCACAGATACGCAGTATTTT.

The chain has TRBV28 and TRBJ2-5; 9 bases map to TRBD2. CDR3 size: 15 residues. Germline CDR1 MDHEN, CDR2 SYDVKM. The V gene end was trimmed by 3 bases and the J gene end by 1 base; junction bases not matched to a gene: 3. Written as DNA, the CDR3 is TGTGCCAGCAGTTTTCGCGGGGGGGCCCAAGAGACCCAGTACTTC. It specifies CASSFRGGAQETQYF.

This chain joins TRBV28 and TRBJ2-7; a possible D gene is TRBD2 (5 bases). The CDR3 contains 14 residues. V was clipped by 4 bases and J by 4 bases, with 14 bases between them. Per the germline V gene, CDR1 is MDHEN and CDR2 is SYDVKM. CDR3 residues: CASSSEGRGYEQYV. The CDR3 nucleotides are TGTGCCAGCAGTTCCGAGGGTAGAGGGTACGAGCAGTACGTC.